What follows are 19 T cell receptor beta chains derived from one specimen sequenced in a study of beta chain features in type 1 diabetes. The authors reverse transcribed all of the isolated RNA, so sequencing captured expressed TCRB transcripts. Data came from immunoSEQ multiplex PCR; TCRdb stores just in-frame clones and leaves some out. The sample shows fewer than 250,000 clones, over 8.5% of them seen only once. Input material: naive CD4+ T cells from blood. The receptors derive from a woman aged 18-35 years in good health.

This clone was observed a handful of times. This chain links TRBV30 with TRBJ1-1, with 7 positions matching TRBD1. The CDR3 is 10 residues long. V lost 7 bases to trimming and J lost 11 bases; unmatched junction nucleotides: 7. Germline V gives CDR1 GTSNPN, CDR2 SVGIG (reference sequence). The CDR3: CAFRQGGAFF. Here the CDR3 DNA reads TGTGCCTTTCGACAGGGTGGGGCTTTCTTT. The full variable domain, with the rest looked up from reference TRBV30 and TRBJ1-1, is SQTIHQWPATLVQPVGSPLSLECTVEGTSNPNLYWYRQAAGRGLQLLFYSVGIGQISSEVPQNLSASRPQDRQFILSSKKLLLSDSGFYLCAFRQGGAFFGQGTRLTVV.

The V gene is TRBV7-9, the J gene TRBJ1-4, with TRBD1 matching over 7 bases. With V trimmed by 3 bases and J by 8 bases, 12 bases remained unmatched. CDR3 length equals 16 residues. Germline V lookup: CDR1 SEHNR, CDR2 FQNEAQ (reference sequence). The CDR3, as DNA: TGTGCCAGCAGCTTCACAGGGGAATCGTATGGCGAAAAACTGTTTTTT. This gives the protein CASSFTGESYGEKLFF.

The chain joins TRBV2 to TRBJ2-6, with 9 bases that match TRBD1. Germline values: CDR1 SNHLY, CDR2 FYNNEI. Trimming at V came to 4 bases and at J to 0 bases, leaving 1 base not matched to a gene. This CDR3 is 16 amino acids long. CDR3 residues: CASSVGQGSGANVLTF. DNA for the CDR3: TGTGCCAGCAGTGTGGGACAGGGCTCTGGGGCCAACGTCCTGACTTTC.

This clone appeared a few times. The chain is built from TRBV18 and TRBJ1-2, with D unclear. The CDR3 spans 14 residues. Germline V gene lookup returns CDR1 KGHSH and CDR2 LQKENI. Trimming pared 3 bases from V and 7 bases from J, leaving 15 bases between. DNA of the CDR3: TGTGCCAGCTCACCGCCTAGCCGGGAAGGTGGCTACACCTTC. This codes for CASSPPSREGGYTF.

This clone was seen a few times. The chain has TRBV30 and TRBJ1-4; the match to TRBD1 covers 8 bases. CDR1 is GTSNPN, CDR2 SVGIG, per germline (reference sequence). The CDR3 length is 13 residues. The V and J ends lost 3 bases and 13 bases, in that order; junction bases with no gene match: 10. The CDR3 is CAWRKTGASRLFF. DNA of the CDR3: TGTGCCTGGAGAAAGACAGGGGCCAGTAGACTGTTTTTT.

This clone occurred a few times. The V call is TRBV9, the J call TRBJ2-7, with D possibly matching TRBD2 (5 bases). V lost 0 bases, J lost 3 bases, and 16 bases lay in between. Germline CDR1 is SGDLS and CDR2 is YYNGEE. The CDR3 is 16 residues long. CDR3 in amino acids: CASSVDTAGVLYEQYF. DNA for the CDR3: TGTGCCAGCAGCGTAGACACAGCCGGGGTGCTCTACGAGCAGTACTTC.

The rearrangement uses TRBV5-1 and TRBJ1-6; D might be TRBD1 (6 bases). The germline V gene encodes CDR1 SGHRS and CDR2 YFSETQ. Trimming removed 4 bases from V and 7 bases from J, with 18 bases in between. The CDR3 extends over 16 amino acids. CDR3 nucleotide sequence: TGCGCCAGCAGCAAACGGGTGGGGGCAGAAAATTCACCCCTCCACTTT. Its translation: CASSKRVGAENSPLHF.

Only a few counts were recorded for this clone. The gene calls are TRBV6-1 and TRBJ1-5; 11 positions match TRBD1. Germline loops: CDR1 MNHNS, CDR2 SASEGT. The trim removed 5 bases at V and 6 bases at J, leaving 6 bases unmatched. CDR3 size: 15 residues. CDR3 coding DNA: TGTGCCAGCAGTCCCCGGGACAGGGGGGGTCAGCCCCAGCATTTT. Its protein is CASSPRDRGGQPQHF.

The V call is TRBV5-1, the J call TRBJ1-2; no clear D. Deletions cut 4 bases from V and 0 bases from J, with 10 bases between. Germline V gives CDR1 SGHRS, CDR2 YFSETQ. This CDR3 region has 14 residues. CDR3 sequence: CASSLLQANYGYTF. As DNA, the CDR3 is TGCGCCAGCAGCCTCTTACAAGCTAACTATGGCTACACCTTC.

V usage is TRBV30 and J usage is TRBJ2-7; the match to TRBD2 covers 11 bases. This CDR3 has 12 amino acids. Germline CDR1 is GTSNPN and CDR2 is SVGIG (reference sequence). In DNA form, the CDR3 reads TGTGCTTACGTAGCGGGAGGGCGCGAGCAGTACTTC. As protein: CAYVAGGREQYF. The variable domain in full, completed from reference TRBV30 and TRBJ2-7, reads SQTIHQWPATLVQPVGSPLSLECTVEGTSNPNLYWYRQAAGRGLQLLFYSVGIGQISSEVPQNLSASRPQDRQFILSSKKLLLSDSGFYLCAYVAGGREQYFGPGTRLTVT.

The chain uses TRBV19 and TRBJ1-5, with D uncertain. The CDR3 is 13 amino acids. Trimming removed 7 bases from V and 5 bases from J, with 12 bases in between. The germline CDR1 and CDR2 sequences are LNHDA and SQIVND (reference sequence). CDR3 DNA: TGTGCCAGTAACCTAGGCAATTATCAGCCCCAGCATTTT. It yields the protein CASNLGNYQPQHF.

The chain recombines TRBV5-1 with TRBJ2-1; 11 positions agree with TRBD2. The germline V gene has CDR1 SGHRS and CDR2 YFSETQ. With V trimmed by 4 bases and J by 7 bases, 7 bases remained unmatched. The CDR3 consists of 15 residues. The CDR3 sequence: CASSPLTSGINEQFF. DNA for the CDR3: TGCGCCAGCAGCCCCCTGACTAGCGGGATAAATGAGCAGTTCTTC. Based on the CDR3 plus reference TRBV5-1 and TRBJ2-1, the full variable domain is KAGVTQTPRYLIKTRGQQVTLSCSPISGHRSVSWYQQTPGQGLQFLFEYFSETQRNKGNFPGRFSGRQFSNSRSEMNVSTLELGDSALYLCASSPLTSGINEQFFGPGTRLTVL.

Worth noting for this clone: The same CDR3 arises from other DNA sequences in this sample as well. J is TRBJ2-5 and V is TRBV5-1; TRBD1 aligns across 7 bases. This CDR3 is built from 16 residues. CDR1 and CDR2 from the germline V gene are SGHRS and YFSETQ. Losses at the gene ends were 0 bases for V and 0 bases for J; bases not matched to a gene: 5. The CDR3 sequence is CASSLGAQGDQETQYF. CDR3 DNA sequence: TGCGCCAGCAGCTTGGGGGCTCAGGGGGACCAAGAGACCCAGTACTTC.

This clone was picked up a small number of times. This chain links TRBV2 with TRBJ2-3, with 10 bases identical to TRBD2. V trimming: 4 bases; J trimming: 1 base; junction bases outside the gene matches: 2. CDR3 size: 15 residues. Per the germline V gene, CDR1 is SNHLY and CDR2 is FYNNEI. CDR3 sequence reads: CASSVLAGGTDTQYF. DNA for the CDR3: TGTGCCAGCAGTGTCCTAGCGGGAGGCACAGATACGCAGTATTTT. Filled out from reference TRBV2 and TRBJ2-3, the complete variable domain reads EPEVTQTPSHQVTQMGQEVILRCVPISNHLYFYWYRQILGQKVEFLVSFYNNEISEKSEIFDDQFSVERPDGSNFTLKIRSTKLEDSAMYFCASSVLAGGTDTQYFGPGTRLTVL.

In its sample, this clone was seen a few times. This chain links TRBV7-2 with TRBJ1-5, with D unclear. Looked up from germline, CDR1 is SGHTA and CDR2 is FQGNSA. V was clipped by 5 bases and J by 0 bases, with 14 bases between them. The CDR3 contains 16 residues. CDR3 loop: CASSKEGWYSNQPQHF. The CDR3 coding sequence is TGTGCCAGCAGCAAGGAGGGCTGGTATAGCAATCAGCCCCAGCATTTT. Full variable domain (missing parts from reference TRBV7-2 and TRBJ1-5): GAGVSQSPSNKVTEKGKDVELRCDPISGHTALYWYRQSLGQGLEFLIYFQGNSAPDKSGLPSDRFSAERTGGSVSTLTIQRTQQEDSAVYLCASSKEGWYSNQPQHFGDGTRLSIL.

This clone was recorded a few times. V is TRBV7-3 and J is TRBJ2-7; the match to TRBD1 covers 11 bases. CDR1 and CDR2 (germline): SGHTA, FQGTGA. The ends lost 5 bases at V and 6 bases at J; junction bases unmatched: 9. The CDR3 has 15 residues. The CDR3 nucleotides read TGTGCCAGCAGCATGACCGGGACAGGGGGTAGCGAGCAGTACTTC. Translation gives CASSMTGTGGSEQYF. The whole variable domain, filled in from reference TRBV7-3 and TRBJ2-7, reads GAGVSQTPSNKVTEKGKYVELRCDPISGHTALYWYRQSLGQGPEFLIYFQGTGAADDSGLPNDRFFAVRPEGSVSTLKIQRTERGDSAVYLCASSMTGTGGSEQYFGPGTRLTVT.

The genes are TRBV30 and TRBJ1-1; D is possibly TRBD1 (5 bases). CDR1 GTSNPN and CDR2 SVGIG come from the germline V gene (reference sequence). CDR3 length: 15 residues. Trimming shortened V by 1 base and J by 7 bases, and 19 bases separated the two germline ends. For the CDR3, the DNA is TGTGCCTGGAGTGCCGGGACTCGCATTTGGCTTGAAGCTTTCTTT. As protein: CAWSAGTRIWLEAFF.

This clone was counted only a few times. This rearrangement joins TRBV28 to TRBJ2-1, with a possible D match to TRBD2 (5 bases). The CDR3 covers 11 residues. The V and J ends lost 8 bases and 7 bases respectively, with 9 bases between them. Germline CDR1 reads MDHEN; CDR2 reads SYDVKM. CDR3 loop: CASSEVNEQFF. DNA of the CDR3: TGTGCCAGCTCGGAGGTTAATGAGCAGTTCTTC.

J is TRBJ1-2 and V is TRBV25-1; D is ambiguous. V lost 0 bases and J lost 8, with 10 bases in between. Germline CDR1 is MGHDK and CDR2 is SYGVNS. CDR3 length: 13 residues. This chain's CDR3 is CASSEYMGGGYTF. The CDR3 DNA is TGTGCCAGCAGTGAATATATGGGAGGGGGCTACACCTTC.